At least ten counts were recorded for the clone carrying this TCR beta chain. This entry belongs to a study of response to subunit inactivated influenza vaccine. From the RT-PCR reads, TCRdb called clonotypes with MiXCR, one entry per CDR3 protein. The repertoire holds more than 550,000 distinct CDR3 sequences, with roughly 10% as singletons. The V gene end was trimmed by 4 bases and the J gene end by 3 bases; junction bases not matched to a gene: 12. This CDR3 has 17 residues. This same sample was also taken into another study, of T cells expressing NK-cell markers. In that study: Synthesis of TCR beta cDNA relied on 5'RACE template switching carrying UMIs. HCMV specificity of the expanded NKG2C+ T cell clones stayed unclear.

This specimen consisted of PBMCs from blood, obtained on the day of vaccination. The sequence came from a man aged 45-65 years who received an inactivated influenza vaccine. This chain connects TRBV12-3 or TRBV12-4 to TRBJ1-1, with TRBD1 matching 9 bases. The chain's CDR3 is CASSYTGTGKVYTEAFF. CDR3 sequence (DNA): TGTGCCAGCAGTTATACCGGGACAGGGAAGGTGTACACTGAAGCTTTCTTT.